This T cell receptor (beta chain) was captured by sequencing in a study of CD8+CD57+ T cells in acquired aplastic anemia. Whole-study results and caveats: It was found that almost 30 CD8+ CDR3 sequences were shared between patients and controls.

TCR beta VDJ combinations and CDR3 sequences were profiled from genomic DNA. Using its own MiXCR run on the reads, TCRdb lists one record per CDR3 protein. The table lists some 200,000 distinct CDR3 sequences, about half of them singletons. This clonotype was found many times. Its specificity is not known. An expansion of CD8+CD57+ cells by flow cytometry had been shown in patients chosen for sequencing. Severe acquired aplastic anemia was present in every patient. CDR1 and CDR2 from the germline V gene are LNHDA and SQIVND (reference sequence). The V and J ends lost 5 bases and 2 bases, in that order; junction bases with no gene match: 5. The CDR3 is made up of 15 amino acids.

The sequence was obtained from a human donor with aplastic anemia. Material for sequencing was sorted CD4+, CD8+, or CD8+CD57+ T cells (not recorded which) from PBMCs. The V gene is TRBV19, the J gene TRBJ1-3, with 8 nucleotides matching TRBD1. Here the CDR3 reads CASSFRGQAGNTIYF. The CDR3 DNA follows: TGTGCCAGTAGTTTCAGGGGGCAGGCTGGAAACACCATATATTTT.